The rows below give T cell receptor beta chains drawn from one sample of a study of OX40 agonist ivuxolimab in advanced cancers. This table comes from immunoSEQ multiplex PCR, and its TCRdb copy is limited to in-frame clones, with some not included. The sample has around 52,000 clones; around 80% are singletons. The sample consisted of CD4+ or CD8+ T cells sorted from blood, taken in a trial of the OX40 agonist ivuxolimab. Receptors originate from an adult with an advanced solid tumor such as melanoma, head and neck, liver or kidney cancer. Both conserved end residues are part of each CDR3. Not all rows give a size; the values are once, few, many and, for expanded clones, a class.

clone_size	j_call	v_call	cdr3_aa
NA	TRBJ2-5	TRBV7-8	CASSLVPAGGGRETQYF
NA	TRBJ1-1	TRBV28	CASSSIRTEAFF
NA	TRBJ1-4	TRBV19	CASSPLPATNEKLFF
NA	TRBJ2-5	TRBV2	CASSGEGHQETQYF
NA	TRBJ2-2	TRBV19	CASSQGRRTGELFF
NA	TRBJ1-2	TRBV5-1	CASSPGIDYGYTF
NA	TRBJ2-7	TRBV6-1	CASSEFGTGRGYEQYF
few	TRBJ2-3	TRBV30	CAWSVRQGYTQYF
NA	TRBJ2-3	TRBV15	CATSRGLDQDTQYF
NA	TRBJ2-3	TRBV10-1	CASSESVRSTDTQYF
NA	TRBJ1-4	TRBV19	CASSRSSRATNEKLFF
NA	TRBJ2-7	TRBV28	CASIRGQGSYEQYF
NA	TRBJ1-6	TRBV2	CASRENPETGEVHF
NA	TRBJ2-2	TRBV30	CAWKTGTNTGELFF
NA	TRBJ2-1	TRBV2	CASRPRLVVGGMGRYNEQFF
NA	TRBJ2-1	TRBV7-9	CASSFPADRYNEQFF
NA	TRBJ2-6	TRBV30	CAWREVSGANVLTF
few	TRBJ2-7	TRBV6-1	CASARSEYYEQYF
NA	TRBJ2-2	TRBV5-1	CASRTRDSLNTGELFF
NA	TRBJ2-3	TRBV15	CATSRPYGTGVPDTQYF
NA	TRBJ2-7	TRBV7-8	CASSPQSKTGSYEQYF
NA	TRBJ1-1	TRBV4-2	CASSKGQPPTEAFF
once	TRBJ2-7	TRBV11-2	CASTSASYEQYF
NA	TRBJ2-2	TRBV7-3	CASSFQTSPAGELFF
NA	TRBJ2-3	TRBV28	CASSSRGTSGKRSTDTQYF
NA	TRBJ1-1	TRBV13	CASSLVTANSMNTEAFF
NA	TRBJ2-1	TRBV5-1	CASSLVVRDHNEQFF
NA	TRBJ2-3	TRBV5-4	CASSLQARATDTQYF
NA	TRBJ1-5	TRBV30	CAWSAERDQPQHF
NA	TRBJ2-3	TRBV4-2	CASSQDERLSSTDTQYF
NA	TRBJ1-2	TRBV15	CATSKKGTLANYGYTF
once	TRBJ1-3	TRBV7-8	CASRAREGGSNTIYF
NA	TRBJ1-3	TRBV27	CASTGLGAGNTIYF
few	TRBJ2-5	TRBV9	CASSPLRGTETQYF
NA	TRBJ2-7	TRBV10-3	CAITPDSLSYEQYF
NA	TRBJ2-1	TRBV18	CASSPRGDSYNEQFF
NA	TRBJ2-5	TRBV6-5	CASTAAAGEETQYF
NA	TRBJ2-1	TRBV9	CASSVTGTSGGNNEQFF
NA	TRBJ1-6	TRBV5-1	CASSSTTGTNSPLHF
NA	TRBJ1-5	TRBV19	CASRKDRASNQPQHF
NA	TRBJ2-7	TRBV6-5	CASSRDSYEQYF
NA	TRBJ2-1	TRBV5-1	CASSLLAGGYNEQFF